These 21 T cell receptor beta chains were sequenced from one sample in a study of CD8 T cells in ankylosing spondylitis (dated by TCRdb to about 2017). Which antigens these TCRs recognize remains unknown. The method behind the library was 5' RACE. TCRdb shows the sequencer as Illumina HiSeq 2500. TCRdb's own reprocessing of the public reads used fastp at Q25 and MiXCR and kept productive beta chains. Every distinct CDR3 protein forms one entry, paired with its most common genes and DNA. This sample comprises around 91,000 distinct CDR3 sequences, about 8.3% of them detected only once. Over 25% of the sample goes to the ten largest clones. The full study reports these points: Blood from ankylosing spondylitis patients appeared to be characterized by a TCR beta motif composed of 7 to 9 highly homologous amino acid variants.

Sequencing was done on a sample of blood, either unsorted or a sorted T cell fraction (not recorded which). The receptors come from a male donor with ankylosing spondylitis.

In DNA, the CDR3 is TGTGCCAGCAGCTCCGGACAGGCGAGGTACGAGCAGTACTTC. Translation: CASSSGQARYEQYF. V usage is TRBV7-9 and J usage is TRBJ2-7; TRBD1 aligns across 7 bases. V lost 4 bases and J lost 4; bases outside the gene matches: 7. CDR3 length: 14 amino acids. Per the germline V gene, CDR1 is SEHNR and CDR2 is FQNEAQ (reference sequence).

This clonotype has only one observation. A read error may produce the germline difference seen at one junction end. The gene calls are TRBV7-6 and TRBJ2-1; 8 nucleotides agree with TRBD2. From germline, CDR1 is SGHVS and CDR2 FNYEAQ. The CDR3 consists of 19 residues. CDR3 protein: CASSHASREAGSSYNKQFF. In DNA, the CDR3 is TGTGCCAGCAGCCATGCTTCGCGGGAGGCCGGTAGCTCCTACAATAAGCAGTTCTTC.

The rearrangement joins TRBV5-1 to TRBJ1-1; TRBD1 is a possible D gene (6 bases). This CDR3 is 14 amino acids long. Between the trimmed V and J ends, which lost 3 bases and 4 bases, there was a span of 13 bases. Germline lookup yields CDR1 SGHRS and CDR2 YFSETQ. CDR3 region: CASSSQGSRTEAFF. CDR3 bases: TGCGCCAGCAGCTCACAGGGTTCCCGCACTGAAGCTTTCTTT.

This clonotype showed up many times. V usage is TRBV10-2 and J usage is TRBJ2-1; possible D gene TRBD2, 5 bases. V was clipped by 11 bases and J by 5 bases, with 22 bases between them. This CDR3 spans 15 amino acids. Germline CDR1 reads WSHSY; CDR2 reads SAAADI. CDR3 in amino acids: CAVWTDEEIHNEQFF. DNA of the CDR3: TGCGCCGTCTGGACTGACGAGGAAATACACAATGAGCAGTTCTTC.

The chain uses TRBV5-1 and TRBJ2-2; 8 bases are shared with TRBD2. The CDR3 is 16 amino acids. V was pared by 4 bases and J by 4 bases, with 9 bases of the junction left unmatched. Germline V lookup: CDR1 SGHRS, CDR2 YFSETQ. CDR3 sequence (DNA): TGCGCCAGCAGCCTGCGGGGACTAGACTTCACCGGGGAGCTGTTTTTT. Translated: CASSLRGLDFTGELFF.

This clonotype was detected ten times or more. This CDR3 is CASSPIPGQGGELFF. The CDR3 nucleotides read TGTGCCAGCAGTCCCATCCCGGGACAGGGTGGGGAGCTGTTTTTT. The chain recombines TRBV12-3 or TRBV12-4 with TRBJ2-2, with 9 bases aligning to TRBD1. Losses at the gene ends were 5 bases for V and 8 bases for J; bases not matched to a gene: 9. CDR3 length equals 15 residues.

The CDR3 here is CASSPGRQGTEAFF. The CDR3 region has the DNA TGTGCCAGCAGCCCCGGGAGGCAAGGCACTGAAGCTTTCTTT. The chain recombines TRBV6-1 with TRBJ1-1; D is ambiguous. Trimming removed 6 bases at V and 4 bases at J, with 15 bases between. The CDR3 consists of 14 residues. Germline V gene sequence: CDR1 MNHNS, CDR2 SASEGT.

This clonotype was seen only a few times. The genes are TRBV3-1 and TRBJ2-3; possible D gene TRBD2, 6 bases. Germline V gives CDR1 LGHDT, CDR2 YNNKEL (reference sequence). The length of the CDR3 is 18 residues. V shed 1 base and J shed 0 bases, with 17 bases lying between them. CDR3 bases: TGTGCCAGCAGCCAAGGGGATTTTCGGGACTTAAGCACAGATACGCAGTATTTT. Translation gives CASSQGDFRDLSTDTQYF.

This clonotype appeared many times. The CDR3 reads CASSQDGLAFNEQFF. As DNA, the CDR3 is TGCGCCAGCAGCCAAGATGGCCTAGCTTTCAATGAGCAGTTCTTC. The genes are TRBV4-1 and TRBJ2-1, with D possibly matching TRBD2 (5 bases). This CDR3 is built from 15 residues. Germline V gene lookup returns CDR1 MGHRA and CDR2 YSYEKL. The V gene lost 0 bases and the J gene lost 6 bases, with 12 bases spanning the gap.

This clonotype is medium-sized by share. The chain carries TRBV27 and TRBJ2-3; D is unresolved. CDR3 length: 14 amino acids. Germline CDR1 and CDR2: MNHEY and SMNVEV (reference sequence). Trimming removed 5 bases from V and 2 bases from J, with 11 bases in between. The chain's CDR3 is CASSASHHTDTQYF. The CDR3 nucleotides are TGTGCCAGCAGTGCGAGCCACCACACAGATACGCAGTATTTT.

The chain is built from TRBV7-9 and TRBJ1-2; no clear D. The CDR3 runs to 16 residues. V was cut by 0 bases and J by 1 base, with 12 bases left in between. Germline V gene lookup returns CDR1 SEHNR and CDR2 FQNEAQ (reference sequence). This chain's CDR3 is CASSLATGSVNYGYTF. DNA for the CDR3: TGTGCCAGCAGCTTAGCGACGGGATCGGTTAACTATGGCTACACCTTC. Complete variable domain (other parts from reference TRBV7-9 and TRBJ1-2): DTGVSQNPRHKITKRGQNVTFRCDPISEHNRLYWYRQTLGQGPEFLTYFQNEAQLEKSRLLSDRFSAERPKGSFSTLEIQRTEQGDSAMYLCASSLATGSVNYGYTFGSGTRLTVV.

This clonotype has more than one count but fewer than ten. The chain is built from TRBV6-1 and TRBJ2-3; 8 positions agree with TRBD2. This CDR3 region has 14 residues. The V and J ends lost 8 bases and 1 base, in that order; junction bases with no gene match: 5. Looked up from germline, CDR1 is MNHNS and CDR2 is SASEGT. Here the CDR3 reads CASRGGLGTDTQYF. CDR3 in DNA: TGTGCCAGCCGGGGGGGACTTGGCACAGATACGCAGTATTTT.

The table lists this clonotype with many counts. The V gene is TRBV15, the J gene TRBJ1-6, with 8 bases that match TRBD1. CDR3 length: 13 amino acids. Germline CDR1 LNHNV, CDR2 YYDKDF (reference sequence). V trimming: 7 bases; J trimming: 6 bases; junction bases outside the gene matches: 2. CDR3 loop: CATNDRGNSPLHF. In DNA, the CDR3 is TGTGCCACCAACGACAGGGGTAATTCACCCCTCCACTTT.

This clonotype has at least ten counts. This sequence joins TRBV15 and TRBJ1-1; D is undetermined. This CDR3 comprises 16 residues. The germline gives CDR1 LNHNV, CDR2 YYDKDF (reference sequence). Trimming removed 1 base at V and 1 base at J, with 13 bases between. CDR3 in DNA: TGTGCCACCAGCAGAGGTCGGGGAGTCGGGAACACTGAAGCTTTCTTT. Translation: CATSRGRGVGNTEAFF.

Here the CDR3 reads CASREVGTDTQYF. The DNA of the CDR3 is TGTGCCAGCAGAGAGGTGGGGACAGATACGCAGTATTTT. The rearrangement joins TRBV27 to TRBJ2-3; D remains ambiguous. Germline CDR1 is MNHEY and CDR2 is SMNVEV (reference sequence). The V and J ends lost 6 bases and 3 bases respectively, with 10 bases between them. CDR3 length: 13 amino acids.

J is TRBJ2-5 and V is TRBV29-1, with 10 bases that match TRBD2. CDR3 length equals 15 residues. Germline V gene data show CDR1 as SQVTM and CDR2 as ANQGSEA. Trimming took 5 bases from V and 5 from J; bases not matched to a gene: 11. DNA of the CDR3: TGCAGCGTTCCCCAAGAGGGACTAGCGAAGGAGACCCAGTACTTC. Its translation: CSVPQEGLAKETQYF.

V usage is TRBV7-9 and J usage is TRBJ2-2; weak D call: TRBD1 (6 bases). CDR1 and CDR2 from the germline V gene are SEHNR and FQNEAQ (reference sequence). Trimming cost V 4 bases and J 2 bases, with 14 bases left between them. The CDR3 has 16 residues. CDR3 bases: TGTGCCAGCAGCTCACAGGGCCCCCCAAACACCGGGGAGCTGTTTTTT. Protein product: CASSSQGPPNTGELFF.

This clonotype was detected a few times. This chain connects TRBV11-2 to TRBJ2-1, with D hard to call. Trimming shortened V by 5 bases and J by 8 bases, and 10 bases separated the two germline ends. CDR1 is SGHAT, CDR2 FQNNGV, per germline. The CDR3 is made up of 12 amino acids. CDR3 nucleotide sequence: TGTGCCAGCAGCCGGCGCCCGGATGAGCAGTTCTTC. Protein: CASSRRPDEQFF.

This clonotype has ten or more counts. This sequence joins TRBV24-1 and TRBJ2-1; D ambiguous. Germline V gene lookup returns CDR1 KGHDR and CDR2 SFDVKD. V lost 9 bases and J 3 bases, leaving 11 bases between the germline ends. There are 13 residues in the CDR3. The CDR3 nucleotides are TGTGCCACCTCGGGCAGTCTCTACAATGAGCAGTTCTTC. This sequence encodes CATSGSLYNEQFF.

The CDR3 region is CASRKLAGEVGADTQYF. Here the CDR3 DNA reads TGTGCCAGCAGAAAATTAGCGGGAGAGGTTGGCGCAGATACGCAGTATTTT. The rearrangement uses TRBV27 and TRBJ2-3; 9 nucleotides agree with TRBD2. Germline CDR1 is MNHEY and CDR2 is SMNVEV (reference sequence). The ends lost 6 bases at V and 4 bases at J; junction bases unmatched: 14. There are 17 residues in the CDR3.

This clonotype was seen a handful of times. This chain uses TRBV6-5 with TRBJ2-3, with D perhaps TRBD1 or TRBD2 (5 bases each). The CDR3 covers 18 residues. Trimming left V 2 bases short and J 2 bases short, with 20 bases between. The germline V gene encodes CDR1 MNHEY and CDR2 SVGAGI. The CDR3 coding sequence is TGTGCCAGCAGTTACCCCGGGGCGGCTAGCAGGCCCACAGATACGCAGTATTTT. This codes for CASSYPGAASRPTDTQYF.